These 2 T cell receptor beta chains were sequenced from one sample in a study of identical twins' blood T cells. TCRdb recomputed calls from the 5' RACE reads with MiXCR, one row per CDR3 protein. The sample has 350,000 to 400,000 distinct CDR3 sequences, 25% to 35% seen once. The material sequenced was PBMCs. The receptors stem from a woman between 18 and 55 years old in good health.

This chain connects TRBV10-2 to TRBJ1-4; TRBD1 is a possible D gene (5 bases). CDR1 is WSHSY and CDR2 is SAAADI in the germline V gene. This CDR3 has 13 amino acids. V lost 8 bases and J lost 8, with 15 bases in between. The CDR3 protein is CASSRDSDEKLFF. The CDR3 DNA sequence: TGCGCCAGCTCTCGAGACAGTGACGAAAAACTGTTTTTT.

This clonotype was seen ten or more times. The chain is built from TRBV5-1 and TRBJ1-1; D is uncertain. Germline CDR1 and CDR2: SGHRS and YFSETQ. V lost 5 bases and J 3 bases, leaving 14 bases between the germline ends. The length of the CDR3 is 14 residues. CDR3 bases: TGCGCCAGCAGAATCGAGGGCATGGACACTGAAGCTTTCTTT. Translation gives CASRIEGMDTEAFF.